This T cell receptor beta chain was identified during a study of cytomegalovirus exposure and HLA in healthy donors. Regarding the study as a whole: Reports showed the classifier diagnosing cytomegalovirus status with high specificity and sensitivity. In the approximately 120 validation repertoires, a later analysis found that first-cohort TCR clusters tended to co-occur. Many donors carried some public TCRs, although rarity characterized most TCR sequences. In vitro confirmation showed three CMV-associated chains to be CMV antigen specific.

Concerning this clone itself: Its antigen is unidentified.

In germline, CDR1 is GTSNPN, CDR2 SVGIG (reference sequence). V was shortened by 6 bases and J by 0 bases, with 9 bases between the two germline ends. This CDR3 has 13 amino acids. Generated by immunoSEQ multiplex PCR, the TCRdb table keeps only in-frame clones and is missing some. This sample has a few hundred thousand clones, with roughly 84% found just once. This TCR came from a woman aged 25 to 39 in good health and CMV-seropositive. The chain joins TRBV30 to TRBJ1-3; tentatively, D is TRBD1 (5 bases). The sequenced sample was PBMCs. CDR3 nucleotide sequence: TGTGCCTGCGGGGGAAACTCTGGAAACACCATATATTTT. It codes for CACGGNSGNTIYF.